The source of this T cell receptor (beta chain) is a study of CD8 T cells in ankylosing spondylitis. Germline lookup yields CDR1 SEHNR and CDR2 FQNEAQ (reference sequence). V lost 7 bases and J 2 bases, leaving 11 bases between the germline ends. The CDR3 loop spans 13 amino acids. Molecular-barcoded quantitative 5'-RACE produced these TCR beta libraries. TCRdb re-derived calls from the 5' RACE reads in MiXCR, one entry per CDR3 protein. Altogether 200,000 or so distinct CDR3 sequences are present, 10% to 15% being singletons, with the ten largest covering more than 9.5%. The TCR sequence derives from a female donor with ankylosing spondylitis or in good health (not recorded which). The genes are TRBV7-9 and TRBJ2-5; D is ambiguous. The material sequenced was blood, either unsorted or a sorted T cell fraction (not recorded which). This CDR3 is CASTEAVQETQYF. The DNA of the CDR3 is TGTGCCAGCACCGAGGCCGTACAAGAGACCCAGTACTTC.